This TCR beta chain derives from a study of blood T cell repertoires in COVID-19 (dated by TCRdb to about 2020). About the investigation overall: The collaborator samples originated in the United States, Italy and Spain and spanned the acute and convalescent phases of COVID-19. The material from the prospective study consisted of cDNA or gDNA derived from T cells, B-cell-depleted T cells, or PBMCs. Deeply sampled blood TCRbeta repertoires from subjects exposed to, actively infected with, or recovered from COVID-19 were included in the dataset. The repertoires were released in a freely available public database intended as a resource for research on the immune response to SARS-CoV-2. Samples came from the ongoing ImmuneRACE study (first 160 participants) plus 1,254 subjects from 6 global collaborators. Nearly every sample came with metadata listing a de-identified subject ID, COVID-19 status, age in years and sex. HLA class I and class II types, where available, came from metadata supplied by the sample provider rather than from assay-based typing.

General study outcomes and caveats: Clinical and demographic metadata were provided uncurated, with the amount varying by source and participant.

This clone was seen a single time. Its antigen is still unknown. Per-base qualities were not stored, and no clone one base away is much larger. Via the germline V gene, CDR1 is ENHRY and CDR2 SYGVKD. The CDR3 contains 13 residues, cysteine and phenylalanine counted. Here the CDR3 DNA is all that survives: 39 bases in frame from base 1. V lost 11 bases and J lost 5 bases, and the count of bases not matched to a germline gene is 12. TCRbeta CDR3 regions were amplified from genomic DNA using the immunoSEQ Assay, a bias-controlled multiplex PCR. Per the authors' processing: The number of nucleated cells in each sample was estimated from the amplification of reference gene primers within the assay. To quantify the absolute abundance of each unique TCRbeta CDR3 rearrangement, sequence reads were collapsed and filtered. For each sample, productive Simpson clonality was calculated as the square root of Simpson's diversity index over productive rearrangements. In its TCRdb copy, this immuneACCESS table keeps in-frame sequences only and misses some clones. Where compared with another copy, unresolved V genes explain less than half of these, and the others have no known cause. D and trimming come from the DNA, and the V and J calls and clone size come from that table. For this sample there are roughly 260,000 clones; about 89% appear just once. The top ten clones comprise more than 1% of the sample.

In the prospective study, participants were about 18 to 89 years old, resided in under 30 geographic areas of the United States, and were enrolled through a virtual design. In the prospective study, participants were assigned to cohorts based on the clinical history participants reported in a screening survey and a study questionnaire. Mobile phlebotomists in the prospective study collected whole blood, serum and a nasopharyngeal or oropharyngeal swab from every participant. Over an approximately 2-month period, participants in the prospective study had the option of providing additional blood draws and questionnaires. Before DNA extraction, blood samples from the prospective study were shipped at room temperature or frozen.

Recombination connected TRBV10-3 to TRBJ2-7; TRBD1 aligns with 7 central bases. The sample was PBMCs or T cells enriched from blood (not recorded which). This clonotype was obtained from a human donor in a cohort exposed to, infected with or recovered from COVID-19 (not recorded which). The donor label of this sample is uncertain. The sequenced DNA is TGTGCCCTGTGGCAGGGGGATTCCCACGAGCAGTACTTC. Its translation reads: CALWQGDSHEQYF.